Reported below is one T cell receptor (beta chain). The antigen is not known. The source of the sample is a study of blood T cells in healthy people across ages. For every donor, a draw yielded 8.5 to 10 milliliters of peripheral blood. The study, taken as a whole, reports: Investigators treated diversity estimates from one million T cells as underestimates.

This CDR3 has 13 residues. V was pared by 2 bases and J by 5 bases, with 12 bases between. The germline gives CDR1 DFQATT, CDR2 SNEGSKA (reference sequence). PCR was performed a second time for about 7 to 12 cycles using a sample-barcoded 5' primer and a J-beta primer mix. TCRdb re-analysed the 5' RACE reads in MiXCR, keeping a single row per CDR3 protein. The sample has more than 650,000 distinct CDR3 sequences; under 30% are singletons. Another study also made use of these data, one on T cells of mothers and their children. This second study says: Donation came from a few healthy Caucasian mothers together with their six children.

Sequenced input: blood. The J gene is TRBJ1-2, the V gene TRBV20-1; maybe TRBD1 (5 bases). This clonotype was sampled from a boy aged 5-17 years in good health. For the CDR3, the DNA is TGCAGTGCTAGAAAACCCGGGACTTATGGCTACACCTTC. This codes for CSARKPGTYGYTF.